One sample yielded the 21 T cell receptor beta chains listed below, sequenced in a study of shared clonotypes between healthy human individuals. Repertoires were generated with immunoSEQ multiplex PCR, while TCRdb's copy carries only in-frame clones and drops some. The data hold 400,000 to 600,000 clones, with roughly 83% observed a single time. Specimen: PBMCs. The receptors stem from a woman between 40 and 50 years old in good health. Some clones in this sample may be carry-over from other donors' samples.

The V and J genes are TRBV4-2 and TRBJ2-7, with D hard to call. Trimming removed 4 bases from V and 6 bases from J, with 13 bases in between. The length of the CDR3 is 13 residues. Germline values: CDR1 LGHNA, CDR2 YNFKEQ. The CDR3 DNA sequence: TGTGCCAGCAGCCCGACCCGTTGGACCGAGCAGTACTTC. This sequence encodes CASSPTRWTEQYF.

This rearrangement joins TRBV28 to TRBJ2-7, with a weak D call TRBD1 (5 bases). CDR3 length equals 13 residues. Germline values: CDR1 MDHEN, CDR2 SYDVKM. V lost 5 bases, J lost 1 base, and 9 bases lay in between. The CDR3 sequence: CASSPTVSYEQYF. As DNA, the CDR3 is TGTGCCAGCAGTCCGACAGTTTCCTACGAGCAGTACTTC.

The rearrangement joins TRBV30 to TRBJ2-2; the D call may be TRBD1 or TRBD2 (5 bases each). Germline V gene lookup returns CDR1 GTSNPN and CDR2 SVGIG (reference sequence). V was pared by 4 bases and J by 6 bases, with 12 bases between. This CDR3 has 13 residues. This chain's CDR3 is CAWTGAQSGELFF. CDR3 DNA: TGTGCCTGGACCGGGGCGCAGTCCGGGGAGCTGTTTTTT.

J is TRBJ2-7 and V is TRBV7-9, with a tentative D call TRBD2 (7 bases). The CDR3 is made up of 14 amino acids. V gave up 8 bases and J gave up 2 bases, with 16 bases separating them. From germline, CDR1 is SEHNR and CDR2 FQNEAQ (reference sequence). CDR3 DNA sequence: TGTGCCAGCGGGAGGGACACACCGCCCTACGAGCAGTACTTC. Translating gives CASGRDTPPYEQYF.

The CDR3 region is CASSFAGYTEAFF. The CDR3 region has the DNA TGTGCCAGCAGCTTTGCGGGGTACACTGAAGCTTTCTTT. The rearrangement joins TRBV11-2 to TRBJ1-1; D remains unclear. Trimming cost V 3 bases and J 3 bases, with 8 bases left between them. Germline V gene sequence: CDR1 SGHAT, CDR2 FQNNGV. This CDR3 region has 13 residues.

This clone is a singleton in its sample. A clone one base away is much larger, so this may be a read error. The sample carries other DNA sequences with the same CDR3. V usage is TRBV5-1 and J usage is TRBJ1-4; no clear D gene. CDR3 length: 13 amino acids. CDR1 and CDR2 from the germline V gene are SGHRS and YFSETQ. V was cut by 0 bases and J by 2 bases, with 2 bases left in between. CDR3 loop: CASSLGTNEKLFF. CDR3 in DNA: TGCGCCAGCAGCTTGGGGACTAATGAAAAACTGTTTTTT.

J is TRBJ2-1 and V is TRBV7-9, with TRBD2 identical over 12 bases. Germline loops: CDR1 SEHNR, CDR2 FQNEAQ (reference sequence). The trim removed 2 bases at V and 6 bases at J, leaving 8 bases unmatched. The CDR3 spans 17 residues. The CDR3 region is CASSLRKPGLAGNEQFF. The CDR3 nucleotides read TGTGCCAGCAGCTTAAGGAAACCGGGACTAGCGGGCAATGAGCAGTTCTTC.

This chain joins TRBV4-3 and TRBJ2-2; D possibly corresponds to TRBD2 (5 bases). CDR3 length equals 14 residues. Trimming took 1 base from V and 4 from J, leaving 7 bases between them. Germline V gives CDR1 LGHNA, CDR2 YSLEER. CDR3 coding DNA: TGCGCCAGCAGCCAAGGCCGGGGCACCGGGGAGCTGTTTTTT. Encoded protein: CASSQGRGTGELFF.

The chain uses TRBV6-1 and TRBJ2-2; D is unresolved. This CDR3 comprises 15 residues. Germline CDR1 MNHNS, CDR2 SASEGT. Trimming stripped 7 bases from V and 1 base from J, with 13 bases between. The CDR3 DNA reads TGTGCCAGCACCTTTTCTTGGGAGAACACCGGGGAGCTGTTTTTT. Amino acid sequence: CASTFSWENTGELFF.

This clone came up a few times. The genes are TRBV5-6 and TRBJ2-7, with D hard to call. The CDR3 is 14 amino acids. Trimming left V 0 bases short and J 3 bases short, with 10 bases between. Germline V gene sequence: CDR1 SGHDT, CDR2 YYEEEE. CDR3 nucleotide sequence: TGTGCCAGCAGCTTGGAGGACGTAAGCTACGAGCAGTACTTC. This codes for CASSLEDVSYEQYF.

V gene TRBV7-9 combines with J gene TRBJ2-1; D tentatively reads TRBD1 or TRBD2 (6 bases each). V lost 8 bases to trimming and J lost 9 bases, with 20 bases between them. CDR3 length equals 14 residues. Germline V gene lookup returns CDR1 SEHNR and CDR2 FQNEAQ (reference sequence). The CDR3 nucleotides read TGTGCCAGCGGCGGGGTCGGAGGGGGAACTGAGCAGTTCTTC. Protein sequence: CASGGVGGGTEQFF.

The V call is TRBV7-2, the J call TRBJ1-5; 9 positions agree with TRBD1. Germline V CDR1 and CDR2: SGHTA, FQGNSA. The CDR3 is made up of 15 amino acids. Losses at the gene ends were 3 bases for V and 8 bases for J; bases not matched to a gene: 8. This CDR3 is CASSFSGTGSKPQHF. The CDR3 coding sequence is TGTGCCAGCAGCTTCTCAGGGACAGGGTCAAAGCCCCAGCATTTT.

This chain uses TRBV6-6 with TRBJ2-7; 11 bases fit TRBD1. This CDR3 has 15 residues. CDR1 and CDR2 from the germline V gene are MNHNY and SVGAGI (reference sequence). J gave up 2 bases and V 6 bases, and 6 bases lay outside the gene matches. Here the CDR3 reads CASSKDRGLTYEQYF. The CDR3 nucleotides read TGTGCCAGCAGCAAGGACAGGGGGCTCACCTACGAGCAGTACTTC.

The chain employs TRBV19 and TRBJ1-5, with D perhaps TRBD1 (5 bases). This CDR3 is built from 15 residues. The germline V and J ends were trimmed by 11 bases and 0 bases, with 17 bases remaining between them. The V gene's germline CDR1 is LNHDA and CDR2 SQIVND (reference sequence). The CDR3 sequence is CAGGASGNSNQPQHF. The CDR3 coding sequence is TGTGCCGGGGGTGCATCGGGAAATAGCAATCAGCCCCAGCATTTT.

The CDR3: CAISVAGASYEQYF. The CDR3 DNA reads TGTGCCATCAGTGTGGCGGGGGCGAGTTACGAGCAGTACTTC. V and J are TRBV10-3 and TRBJ2-7; D is possibly TRBD2 (7 bases). The CDR3 contains 14 residues. V was pared by 4 bases and J by 4 bases, with 14 bases between. Germline assignment: CDR1 ENHRY and CDR2 SYGVKD.

The chain links TRBV2 to TRBJ1-5; 7 bases are shared with TRBD1. The CDR3 runs 14 residues. CDR1 is SNHLY and CDR2 is FYNNEI in the germline V gene. The ends lost 8 bases at V and 3 bases at J; junction bases unmatched: 7. CDR3 residues: CASGDRENNQPQHF. The CDR3 DNA sequence: TGTGCCAGCGGCGACAGGGAGAACAATCAGCCCCAGCATTTT.

The table lists this clone with a count of one. Within the sample, other DNA sequences also encode this same CDR3. The rearrangement links TRBV18 to TRBJ2-7, with D perhaps matching TRBD2 (6 bases). CDR1 and CDR2 (germline): KGHSH, LQKENI. This CDR3 contains 14 residues. V lost 3 bases, J lost 1 base, and 10 bases lay in between. CDR3 nucleotide sequence: TGTGCCAGCTCACCGGGAGGCAGTTCCTACGAGCAGTACTTC. Translated: CASSPGGSSYEQYF.

The chain combines TRBV2 with TRBJ2-1; D is possibly TRBD1 or TRBD2 (5 bases each). CDR3 size: 15 residues. The V and J ends lost 1 base and 7 bases respectively, with 14 bases between them. Germline-derived CDR1 and CDR2 are SNHLY and FYNNEI. The DNA of the CDR3 is TGTGCCAGCAGTGAAGAGTCAGGGAGAGGTAATGAGCAGTTCTTC. Encoded protein: CASSEESGRGNEQFF.

As to this clone: Other DNA sequences in this sample translate to the same CDR3. The chain links TRBV11-2 to TRBJ2-7, with D uncertain. The V gene lost 4 bases and the J gene lost 3 bases, with 4 bases spanning the gap. The CDR3 has 11 amino acids. In germline, CDR1 is SGHAT, CDR2 FQNNGV. The CDR3 DNA sequence: TGTGCCAGCAGCTCCAGCTACGAGCAGTACTTC. This codes for CASSSSYEQYF. The full variable domain, rest sourced from reference TRBV11-2 and TRBJ2-7, is EAGVAQSPRYKIIEKRQSVAFWCNPISGHATLYWYQQILGQGPKLLIQFQNNGVVDDSQLPKDRFSAERLKGVDSTLKIQPAKLEDSAVYLCASSSSYEQYFGPGTRLTVT.

This sequence joins TRBV5-4 and TRBJ2-1; unclear D gene. The CDR3 contains 13 residues. V was shortened by 0 bases and J by 9 bases, with 10 bases between the two germline ends. The germline V gene has CDR1 SGHNT and CDR2 YYREEE (reference sequence). CDR3 nucleotides: TGTGCCAGCAGCTTGGGCCTCCACGGTGAGCAGTTCTTC. Residues: CASSLGLHGEQFF.

The sample holds one count of this clone. The genes are TRBV7-7 and TRBJ2-1; tentatively, D is TRBD1 or TRBD2 (6 bases each). CDR3 size: 13 residues. V was clipped by 0 bases and J by 8 bases, with 8 bases between them. The germline gives CDR1 SSHAT, CDR2 FNYEAQ (reference sequence). The CDR3 sequence is CASSLAEGDEQFF. The CDR3 region has the DNA TGTGCCAGCAGCTTAGCGGAGGGGGATGAGCAGTTCTTC.